Here is one T cell receptor beta chain with its context. This clonotype was counted only a few times. Its binding antigen is unknown. Nothing much larger sits one base from this clone, and base qualities are not available. For CDR1 and CDR2, the germline V gene lists KGHSH and LQKENI. The junction carries 23 bases between V and J, which are trimmed by 2 bases and 6 bases respectively. The CDR3 numbers 17 residues from cysteine through phenylalanine. Of all the DNA, just the CDR3 is kept, 51 bases in frame from base 1. Stable Graves' hyperthyroidism was defined as the absence of progression to ophthalmopathy over 18 months of follow-up. Hyperthyroidism patients were newly diagnosed, had a disease duration of under 2 months, and were aged 18 to 65 years. The study excluded patients with uncontrolled infections, other autoimmune diseases, pregnancy or lactation. Diagnoses were established on the basis of clinical symptoms, serum thyroxine and TRAb, thyroid ultrasound, and orbital computed tomography. PBMCs were separated from 10 ml of fresh peripheral blood using Ficoll-Paque density gradient centrifugation. Total RNA was extracted with Trizol reagent, and quality was checked on an Agilent 2100 Bioanalyzer.

The data were obtained in a study of T cells in Graves' hyperthyroidism and ophthalmopathy (dated by TCRdb to between 2017 and 2020). Regarding the study in general: Peripheral blood was collected at initial diagnosis, before any treatment. A discovery cohort of roughly 100 patients, approximately 44 with Graves' ophthalmopathy and 55 to 65 with stable Graves' hyperthyroidism, was used to find distinguishing TCR V-J signatures. Prospective prediction of ophthalmopathy was tested in an independent validation cohort consisting of about 19 hyperthyroidism patients and 15 or so patients who later progressed to ophthalmopathy. The roughly 90 discovery patients were divided at random into training and test sets in a 7:3 ratio. In six Graves' hyperthyroidism patients, the study also compared T-cell repertoires from thyroid tissue with T-cell repertoires from blood. After sampling, hyperthyroidism patients received methimazole starting at 30 mg daily, and ophthalmopathy patients received high-dose intravenous methylprednisolone. According to the paper, TCR Vbeta CDR3 sequencing was carried out on 135 peripheral blood samples, which came from fewer than 50 ophthalmopathy, under 80 hyperthyroidism and approximately 17 progressor patients. Overall study results and their limits: A 13 V-J signature model separated ophthalmopathy from stable hyperthyroidism, with approximately 86% sensitivity and roughly 81% specificity in cross-validation and 80%/75% in testing. No statistical method was used to set the sample size in advance, and investigators knew the group allocation. Most expanded thyroid clonotypes (frequency above 0.001) were also detected in blood, suggesting blood repertoires may reflect thyroid immune responses. During validation, the model predicted progression to ophthalmopathy a median of approximately 7 months ahead of onset, with around 71% sensitivity and about 75% specificity.

Amplification of TCR beta CDR3 regions was carried out from RNA transcripts. The TCR CDR3 was subjected to a first round of RT-PCR using the HTBI primer set and the Qiagen OneStep RT-PCR kit. Libraries were constructed in a second round of multiplex PCR, after which size selection and purification were performed. Libraries were sequenced paired-end with 100 bp reads on an Illumina HiSeq2000. In the paper's pipeline: SOAPnuke was used to process the raw data, with reads discarded if the reads contained adapters or uncalled bases, had a mean Phred below 15, or lacked an exact constant-primer or identifier match. High-quality paired reads were merged using COPE v1.2.5, and each unique nucleotide sequence was defined as a clonotype. Clonotypes were aligned to IMGT TRBV, TRBD and TRBJ reference segments using MiTCR v1.1. Only V-J combinations with frequency above 0.0001, covering 99% to 99.2% of repertoires, were analysed. A TCS score was defined as the ratio between F50 (clonal expansion) and ExV (chaos), using BLOSUM62-based TCRdist between CDR3 peptides within each V-J. Welch's t-statistics and random forest reduced 500 to 650 V-J features to under 15, which were used in a naive Bayes classifier (R e1071). Using fastp trimming at Q25 and MiXCR clonotype assembly, TCRdb reanalyzed the public sequencing data and kept in-frame beta chains. Every entry covers one CDR3 protein and lists the most common genes and DNA from its rows. In this record, the V and J calls reflect TCRdb's handling and not the investigators' own analysis. The sample table holds 450,000 to 650,000 distinct CDR3 sequences, of which roughly 20% were seen once. The ten largest make up around 27% of the sample.

The specimen sequenced was blood. The chain uses TRBV18 and TRBJ2-7; 5 matching bases give a weak D call of TRBD2. This sequence was found in a man between 18 and 29 years old with Graves' hyperthyroidism. This receptor has the CDR3 CASSPRDGEARLSEQYF. The DNA sequence is given as TGTGCCAGCTCACCAAGAGACGGGGAAGCGCGTCTTTCCGAGCAGTACTTC.